A selection of T cell receptor beta chains follows, all from one sample in a study of blood T cell repertoires in COVID-19. The repertoire was sequenced with immunoSEQ multiplex PCR; TCRdb's copy has only in-frame clones and lacks some. This table has 100,000 or so clones, around 85% appearing once. Sequenced input: peripheral blood. All receptors come from a woman in her sixties or seventies with active or convalescent COVID-19. The CDR3 runs from the conserved cysteine through the conserved F or W. D genes are given only for firm matches. Some rows mark clone size as missing; the rest say once, few, many or name a class of expanded clone.

cdr3_nt cdr3_aa d_call j_call v_call clone_size
TGTGCCAGCAGTATCGCGGGGGCCAACGTCCTGACTTTC CASSIAGANVLTF - TRBJ2-6 TRBV27 -
TGTGCCAGCAGTCCCCTCGACTGGCGGGGGACTCCGAACACCGGGGAGCTGTTTTTT CASSPLDWRGTPNTGELFF TRBD2 TRBJ2-2 TRBV6-6 -
TGTGCCAGCAGCCCCCAAGGAGGCGATACGCAGTATTTT CASSPQGGDTQYF - TRBJ2-3 TRBV7-2 -
TGTGCCAGCAGGGTAGCGGGGGGTTCCTACGAGCAGTACTTC CASRVAGGSYEQYF TRBD2 TRBJ2-7 TRBV6-5 -
TGTGCCAGCAGCACCCGGGACAGAACTAACTCCTACGAGCAGTACTTC CASSTRDRTNSYEQYF TRBD1 TRBJ2-7 TRBV11-1 -
TGCAGCGTTGAAGGGTTGGGGGGGCAAGAGACCCAGTACTTC CSVEGLGGQETQYF TRBD2 TRBJ2-5 TRBV29-1 -
TGTGCCAGCAGCAGGGGACTAGCGGGGGGTACGTACGAGCAGTACTTC CASSRGLAGGTYEQYF TRBD2 TRBJ2-7 TRBV5-6 -
TGTGCCAGTAGTCATCGTACTAGTAACACCGGGGAGCTGTTTTTT CASSHRTSNTGELFF - TRBJ2-2 TRBV19 -
TGTGCCAGCAGCCCAACTCGACAGGGTTATGAAAAACTGTTTTTT CASSPTRQGYEKLFF TRBD1 TRBJ1-4 TRBV7-2 once
TGTGCCAGCTCACCTTCAAATTCAGGGAGGGCTGAGCAGTTCTTC CASSPSNSGRAEQFF TRBD2 TRBJ2-1 TRBV18 few
TGTGCCAGTAGTGCTCTTAGCGGGGGGGCTGCAGATACGCAGTATTTT CASSALSGGAADTQYF TRBD2 TRBJ2-3 TRBV19 -
TGCGCCAGCAGCCCCGCCGCGCTACCGAGGGGCTACACCTTC CASSPAALPRGYTF - TRBJ1-2 TRBV5-1 -
TGCAGCCCCTGGTTCGCTTGGCAGGCCCATGGCTACACCTTC CSPWFAWQAHGYTF - TRBJ1-2 TRBV29-1 -
TGTGCCAGCTCGCTTGACAGAGCCCGTGGGGAGCTGTTTTTT CASSLDRARGELFF - TRBJ2-2 TRBV18 -
TGTGCCAGCAGCTTAGTGGGCACCCATAGCTCCTACAATGAGCAGTTCTTC CASSLVGTHSSYNEQFF - TRBJ2-1 TRBV7-2 -
TGCGCCAGCAGCTTGCAGGGGGCTGGAGAGACCCAGTACTTC CASSLQGAGETQYF TRBD1 TRBJ2-5 TRBV5-1 -
TGTGCCAGCAGTTACGGGGGGAAGAACTATGGCTACACCTTC CASSYGGKNYGYTF - TRBJ1-2 TRBV6-2/TRBV6-3 -
TGTGCCTGGGAGGGTATCAGGGGCAGTGGCTACACCTTC CAWEGIRGSGYTF - TRBJ1-2 TRBV30 -